This T cell receptor (beta chain) was sequenced during a study of T cells in Graves' hyperthyroidism and ophthalmopathy. Regarding the study as a whole: From stable hyperthyroidism, ophthalmopathy was set apart by a 13 V-J model.

Points on this clonotype: What it recognizes is unknown.

With 5 bases clipped from V and 1 base from J, the junction kept 2 bases outside the gene matches. The CDR3 is 14 amino acids. Germline V gives CDR1 LNHDA, CDR2 SQIVND (reference sequence). Pregnant or lactating patients were excluded, as were those with uncontrolled infection or other autoimmune disease. Based on clinical symptoms, serum thyroxine and TRAb, thyroid ultrasound and orbital computed tomography, diagnoses were reached. RNA transcripts served as the template for amplifying TCR beta CDR3 regions. The HTBI primer set was used in a first-round RT-PCR of the TCR CDR3. TCRdb redid the calling of the multiplex PCR reads with MiXCR, one entry per CDR3 protein. Of hundreds of thousands of distinct CDR3 sequences detected, 14% appear once; the ten largest clones hold about 15%.

The chain links TRBV19 to TRBJ1-5; TRBD1 agrees at 7 bases. The sample was blood. The TCR was taken from a woman aged 40 to 55 with Graves' hyperthyroidism. CDR3 protein: CASSVDRSNQPQHF. The CDR3 nucleotides read TGTGCCAGTAGTGTGGACAGGAGCAATCAGCCCCAGCATTTT.